The 13 T cell receptor beta chains presented below share a single source sample, sequenced in a study of cytomegalovirus exposure and HLA in healthy donors. 13 Jbeta primers and 60 Vbeta primers were used for the PCR. The assay was immunoSEQ multiplex PCR, and TCRdb's table has in-frame clones only and misses some. The profile shows more than 140,000 clones, approximately 79% of them singletons. The sequenced sample was PBMCs. Receptor source: a male donor in good health and CMV-seronegative.

Only one count was recorded for this clone. The V call is TRBV18, the J call TRBJ1-2; possible D gene TRBD1, 6 bases. V lost 6 bases and J 4 bases, leaving 15 bases between the germline ends. The length of the CDR3 is 14 residues. The germline V gene has CDR1 KGHSH and CDR2 LQKENI. This CDR3 is CASSQAGDVYGYTF. DNA of the CDR3: TGTGCCAGCTCTCAGGCAGGGGATGTCTATGGCTACACCTTC.

The chain links TRBV5-4 to TRBJ2-2, with 8 nucleotides matching TRBD1. V trimming: 5 bases; J trimming: 5 bases; junction bases outside the gene matches: 8. The CDR3 spans 15 residues. Germline CDR1 is SGHNT and CDR2 is YYREEE (reference sequence). This chain's CDR3 is CASRAGTGRTGELFF. The DNA of the CDR3 is TGTGCCAGCAGAGCCGGGACAGGACGGACCGGGGAGCTGTTTTTT.

CDR3 bases: TGTGCCAGCAGTTACTTGACCGGGGATCTTGGGAATGAGCAGTTCTTC. Amino acids: CASSYLTGDLGNEQFF. V is TRBV6-5 and J is TRBJ2-1, with a weak D call TRBD2 (5 bases). The CDR3 loop spans 16 amino acids. V lost 1 base and J 7 bases, leaving 17 bases between the germline ends. Looked up from germline, CDR1 is MNHEY and CDR2 is SVGAGI.

The chain has TRBV7-9 and TRBJ1-6; D remains ambiguous. CDR1 and CDR2 from the germline V gene are SEHNR and FQNEAQ (reference sequence). CDR3 length equals 15 residues. Trimming left V 5 bases short and J 7 bases short, with 15 bases between. For the CDR3, the DNA is TGTGCCAGCAGCCCGGGTTTCGACGAGAATTCACCCCTCCACTTT. It specifies CASSPGFDENSPLHF. Full variable domain (outside the CDR3, taken from reference TRBV7-9 and TRBJ1-6): DTGVSQNPRHKITKRGQNVTFRCDPISEHNRLYWYRQTLGQGPEFLTYFQNEAQLEKSRLLSDRFSAERPKGSFSTLEIQRTEQGDSAMYLCASSPGFDENSPLHFGNGTRLTVT.

The J gene is TRBJ1-1, the V gene TRBV10-3; D is unresolved. V lost 4 bases and J 2 bases, leaving 8 bases between the germline ends. CDR1 is ENHRY and CDR2 is SYGVKD in the germline V gene. There are 13 residues in the CDR3. The chain's CDR3 is CAISGSVNTEAFF. Written as DNA, the CDR3 is TGTGCCATCAGTGGTTCAGTCAACACTGAAGCTTTCTTT.

The chain has TRBV18 and TRBJ1-1; D gene uncertain. The V gene's germline CDR1 is KGHSH and CDR2 LQKENI. The CDR3 extends over 12 amino acids. With 4 bases removed from V and 5 bases from J, the gap between germline ends came to 8 bases. Written as DNA, the CDR3 is TGTGCCAGCTCACTCAGGCAAACTGAAGCTTTCTTT. Translated, it gives CASSLRQTEAFF.

This clone was seen more than once but under ten times. The gene calls are TRBV19 and TRBJ1-5; D perhaps matches TRBD1 (6 bases). Germline CDR1 and CDR2: LNHDA and SQIVND (reference sequence). Deletions cut 5 bases from V and 6 bases from J, with 17 bases between. This CDR3 comprises 15 residues. In nucleotides, the CDR3 is TGTGCCAGTAGTCAGAGTAACAGGGTCAGTCAGCCCCAGCATTTT. Encoded protein: CASSQSNRVSQPQHF. Drawing the rest from reference TRBV19 and TRBJ1-5, the complete variable domain is DGGITQSPKYLFRKEGQNVTLSCEQNLNHDAMYWYRQDPGQGLRLIYYSQIVNDFQKGDIAEGYSVSREKKESFPLTVTSAQKNPTAFYLCASSQSNRVSQPQHFGDGTRLSIL.

Comments on this clone: A junction end diverges from the germline sequence, so it may reflect a read error. The rearrangement joins TRBV6-1 to TRBJ1-1; D remains ambiguous. Looked up from germline, CDR1 is MNHNS and CDR2 is SASEGT. The CDR3 is 13 amino acids. CDR3 DNA: TGTGCCAGCAGTGAAGCGGAGAACGCTGAAGCTTTCTTT. It specifies CASSEAENAEAFF.

The rearrangement links TRBV6-1 to TRBJ2-5; 9 bases are a match to TRBD1. The CDR3 runs to 14 residues. The ends lost 4 bases at V and 7 bases at J; junction bases unmatched: 7. The V gene's germline CDR1 is MNHNS and CDR2 SASEGT. The CDR3 coding sequence is TGTGCCAGCAGTGGGGGACAGGGCCTACGGACCCAGTACTTC. Translation: CASSGGQGLRTQYF.

The genes are TRBV6-5 and TRBJ1-3; D might be TRBD1 (5 bases). Germline CDR1 reads MNHEY; CDR2 reads SVGAGI. Trimming left V 7 bases short and J 4 bases short, with 17 bases between. The CDR3 consists of 15 residues. CDR3 coding DNA: TGTGCCAGCACCCTGAATTCGGGGGGAGGAAACACCATATATTTT. Translated: CASTLNSGGGNTIYF.

The chain links TRBV11-2 to TRBJ1-1; D unresolved. The CDR3 sequence is 14 residues long. The germline CDR1 and CDR2 sequences are SGHAT and FQNNGV. V lost 1 base and J lost 1, with 7 bases in between. CDR3 sequence: CASSLGHQNTEAFF. As DNA, the CDR3 is TGTGCCAGCAGCTTAGGACACCAGAACACTGAAGCTTTCTTT.

The chain combines TRBV5-4 with TRBJ2-7; 11 positions agree with TRBD2. CDR1 is SGHNT, CDR2 YYREEE, per germline (reference sequence). The CDR3 has 18 residues. The V gene end was trimmed by 0 bases and the J gene end by 0 bases; junction bases not matched to a gene: 8. CDR3 protein: CASSLGVAGGLSSYEQYF. The CDR3, as DNA: TGTGCCAGCAGCTTGGGGGTAGCGGGGGGGCTAAGCTCCTACGAGCAGTACTTC.

The V call is TRBV18, the J call TRBJ2-4, with TRBD1 identical over 7 bases. J gave up 8 bases and V 4 bases, and 8 bases lay outside the gene matches. There are 14 residues in the CDR3. From germline, CDR1 is KGHSH and CDR2 LQKENI. CDR3 residues: CASSQTDRADIQYF. DNA of the CDR3: TGTGCCAGCTCACAGACCGACAGGGCGGACATTCAGTACTTC.